This is a list of T cell receptor beta chains from one sample in a study. TCRdb independently ran MiXCR on the RT-PCR reads; one entry per CDR3 protein. The profile shows 550,000 to 750,000 distinct CDR3 sequences, approximately 15% of them singletons. Sequenced material: memory CD4+ T cells from blood. Receptors were obtained from a female donor in good health, serving as a healthy control. The CDR3 runs from the conserved cysteine through the conserved F or W. A D gene is named only where the DNA matches it firmly. Size tells how often a clone was seen (once, few, many) or the class of an expanded clone, and some rows leave it out.

d_call j_call clone_size v_call cdr3_nt cdr3_aa
. TRBJ1-6 . TRBV20-1 TGCAGTGCGGGACCGCTGAATTCACCCCTCCACTTT CSAGPLNSPLHF
TRBD2 TRBJ2-1 few TRBV7-8 TGTGCCAGCAGCTTATGGACCCCGGGACTAGCGGGTCTTAGCTCCTACAATGAGCAGTTCTTC CASSLWTPGLAGLSSYNEQFF
. TRBJ1-2 many TRBV5-1 TGCGCCAGCAGCTTGGGTCCGGGGGCGTCCTATGGCTACACCTTC CASSLGPGASYGYTF
TRBD1 TRBJ1-5 few TRBV6-5 TGTGCCAGCAGCGACGGGACAGGGCGTAATCAGCCCCAGCATTTT CASSDGTGRNQPQHF
TRBD2 TRBJ2-3 many TRBV20-1 TGCAGTGCTACCCGGGGTAGCGGGAGGGCGAATACGCAGTATTTT CSATRGSGRANTQYF
. TRBJ2-3 . TRBV3-1 TGTGCCAGCAGCCAAGAAGGACTGTTCACAGATACGCAGTATTTT CASSQEGLFTDTQYF
. TRBJ1-1 . TRBV4-3 TGCGCCAGCAGCCAAGGGATTACAGGGAGGAACACTGAAGCTTTCTTT CASSQGITGRNTEAFF
. TRBJ1-4 many TRBV20-1 TGCAGTGCTAGTGAGGGAAAGCCGTTTTTT CSASEGKPFF
. TRBJ2-4 many TRBV29-1 TGCAGCGTTGAATCGGGGGCCAAAAACATTCAGTACTTC CSVESGAKNIQYF
TRBD2 TRBJ2-2 many TRBV4-3 TGCGCCAGCAGCCAAAGAGGTTGGGCGGGAGTAGCCGGGGAGCTGTTTTTT CASSQRGWAGVAGELFF
TRBD2 TRBJ2-3 . TRBV12-3/TRBV12-4 TGTGCCAGCAGCGGACTAGCGGGTGACACAGATACGCAGTATTTT CASSGLAGDTDTQYF
TRBD1 TRBJ2-3 few TRBV28 TGTGCCAGCAGTGCCAGGGACAGGAGCACAGATACGCAGTATTTT CASSARDRSTDTQYF
TRBD2 TRBJ2-6 few TRBV11-2 TGTGCCAGCAGCTCGACTAGCCGAGTCCTCTCTGGGGCCAACGTCCTGACTTTC CASSSTSRVLSGANVLTF
TRBD1 TRBJ2-2 few TRBV4-1 TGCGCCAGCAGCCAAGAGGGACAGGGGACTACGAACACCGGGGAGCTGTTTTTT CASSQEGQGTTNTGELFF
TRBD2 TRBJ2-5 . TRBV3-1 TGTGCCAGCAGCCAAGGGCCGGGACTAGCGAGCGAGACCCAGTACTTC CASSQGPGLASETQYF
. TRBJ2-2 . TRBV12-3/TRBV12-4 TGTGCCAGCAGTATCCGGGACACCGGGGAGCTGTTTTTT CASSIRDTGELFF
TRBD2 TRBJ2-5 . TRBV9 TGTGCCAGCAGCTCTGGACTAGCGGGGGCCGGTGGGACCCAGTACTTC CASSSGLAGAGGTQYF
TRBD1 TRBJ2-5 few TRBV20-1 TGCAGTGCCCAACGTGGGACAGGGAGGAAAGAGACCCAGTACTTC CSAQRGTGRKETQYF
. TRBJ2-1 many TRBV9 TGTGCCAGCAGCCTTCTAGGTGAGCAGTTCTTC CASSLLGEQFF
TRBD2 TRBJ2-7 many TRBV12-3/TRBV12-4 TGTGCCAGCAGTTTATCGCGGACTAGCGGGACCTACGAGCAGTACTTC CASSLSRTSGTYEQYF
TRBD2 TRBJ2-7 . TRBV7-2 TGTGCCAGCAGCTCCTTAGGGACTAGCGGGTGGGCCCAGCAGTACTTC CASSSLGTSGWAQQYF
TRBD1 TRBJ1-2 . TRBV15 TGTGCCACCAGCCCCCCCGGGACAGCTAACTATGGCTACACCTTC CATSPPGTANYGYTF
TRBD2 TRBJ2-1 few TRBV3-1 TGTGCCAGCAGCCAAGATCAGTCGGGAGGGCTCCGCGATGAGCAGTTCTTC CASSQDQSGGLRDEQFF
. TRBJ2-7 . TRBV5-6 TGTGCCAGCAGCTTGGAATGGGCGCTTCGCTTCGAGGGCGGCGAGCAGTACTTC CASSLEWALRFEGGEQYF
TRBD1 TRBJ2-5 few TRBV10-3 TGTGCCATCAGTGCTGGGACAGGGGATGGGACCCAGTACTTC CAISAGTGDGTQYF
. TRBJ1-2 few TRBV5-1 TGCGCCAGCAGCTTGAATTTCCAGGAAAAAAACTATGGCTACACCTTC CASSLNFQEKNYGYTF
TRBD1 TRBJ2-1 few TRBV6-5 TGTGCCAGCAGTACCTCGGGACAGAACTACAATGAGCAGTTCTTC CASSTSGQNYNEQFF
. TRBJ2-3 . TRBV7-8 TGTGCCAGCAGCTGGAAGGTAGCAGATACGCAGTATTTT CASSWKVADTQYF
. TRBJ2-2 many TRBV6-6 TGTGCCAGCAGTTTGGGACACAACACCGGGGAGCTGTTTTTT CASSLGHNTGELFF
. TRBJ2-6 few TRBV6-5 TGTGCCAGCCTGGCCCCTGGGGCCAACGTCCTGACTTTC CASLAPGANVLTF
TRBD1 TRBJ2-1 . TRBV20-1 TGCAGTGCTACAGGGGGAAGAGCATCCAATGAGCAGTTCTTC CSATGGRASNEQFF
TRBD1 TRBJ1-5 few TRBV6-2/TRBV6-3 TGTGCCAGCAGTCACAGGGGGAGCAATCAGCCCCAGCATTTT CASSHRGSNQPQHF